These 3 T cell receptor beta chains came from one sample sequenced in a study of T cell clusters in autoimmune cytopenias. TRB rearrangements were amplified by touch-down multiplex PCR with mixed TRB-A/B primers. After re-calling the multiplex PCR reads, TCRdb lists one entry per CDR3 protein, DNA absent. The listing records under 14,000 distinct CDR3 sequences. TRB was amplified from 250 ng of peripheral blood genomic DNA per sample. The same sample was also used in a study of T cell repertoires in aging, cancer and after chemotherapy.

The material sequenced was peripheral blood. The receptors derive from a human donor in good health.

This clonotype registers medium-sized (0.01 to 0.1%) by frequency. V gene TRBV5-6 combines with J gene TRBJ2-7; absent DNA, TCRdb's TRBD2 call cannot be checked. Germline loops: CDR1 SGHDT, CDR2 YYEEEE. The CDR3 contains 13 residues. The CDR3 loop reads CASSLLASYEQYF.

This clonotype is classed as medium-sized (0.01 to 0.1%) by frequency. The chain employs TRBV5-5 and TRBJ1-4. The CDR3 extends over 14 amino acids. Germline assignment: CDR1 SGHKS and CDR2 YYEKEE (reference sequence). CDR3 region: CASSVGQGNEKLFF.

The CDR3 loop is CASLPGGRDEKLFF. The chain couples TRBV6-6 to TRBJ1-4; the TRBD1 assignment by TCRdb is unverifiable without DNA. In germline, CDR1 is MNHNY, CDR2 SVGAGI (reference sequence). The CDR3 has 14 residues.